The 2 T cell receptor beta chains below all came from one sample that was sequenced in a study of T cell responses to AZD1222 COVID-19 vaccine. The protocol was immunoSEQ multiplex PCR, while the TCRdb copy is restricted to in-frame clones and leaves out a portion. The sample comprises more than 95,000 clones, 80% to 90% of which are singletons, and approximately 9.6% rests with the top ten. Sample: peripheral blood, taken on day 0 of AZD1222 vaccination. The receptor set was obtained from an adult in good health.

This clone was found once. The rearrangement links TRBV19 to TRBJ2-3, with D maybe TRBD2 (6 bases). This CDR3 contains 14 residues. Per germline, CDR1 LNHDA and CDR2 SQIVND (reference sequence). Trimming shortened V by 3 bases and J by 2 bases, and 9 bases separated the two germline ends. DNA for the CDR3: TGTGCCAGTAGTATGACTAGGTACACAGATACGCAGTATTTT. Its translation: CASSMTRYTDTQYF. Full variable domain (outside the CDR3, taken from reference TRBV19 and TRBJ2-3): DGGITQSPKYLFRKEGQNVTLSCEQNLNHDAMYWYRQDPGQGLRLIYYSQIVNDFQKGDIAEGYSVSREKKESFPLTVTSAQKNPTAFYLCASSMTRYTDTQYFGPGTRLTVL.

The gene calls are TRBV2 and TRBJ1-1, with a possible D match to TRBD1 (5 bases). V was shortened by 8 bases and J by 0 bases, with 13 bases between the two germline ends. CDR1 SNHLY and CDR2 FYNNEI come from the germline V gene. This CDR3 contains 14 residues. CDR3 region: CASAVQALNTEAFF. The DNA for the CDR3 is TGTGCCAGCGCGGTACAGGCACTGAACACTGAAGCTTTCTTT.